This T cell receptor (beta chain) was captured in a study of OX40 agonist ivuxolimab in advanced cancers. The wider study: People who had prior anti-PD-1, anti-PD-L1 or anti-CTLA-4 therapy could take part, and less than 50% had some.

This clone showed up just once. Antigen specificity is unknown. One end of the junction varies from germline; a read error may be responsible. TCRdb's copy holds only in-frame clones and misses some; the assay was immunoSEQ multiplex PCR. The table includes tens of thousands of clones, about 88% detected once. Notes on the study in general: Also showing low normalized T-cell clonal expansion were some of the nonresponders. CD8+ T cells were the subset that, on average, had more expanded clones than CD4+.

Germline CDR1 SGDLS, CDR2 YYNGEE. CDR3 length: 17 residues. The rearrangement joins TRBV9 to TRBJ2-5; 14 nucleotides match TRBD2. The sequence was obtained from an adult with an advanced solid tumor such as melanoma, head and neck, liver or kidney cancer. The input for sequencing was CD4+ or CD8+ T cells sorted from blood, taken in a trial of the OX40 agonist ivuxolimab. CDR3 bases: TGTGCCGGCAGCCCTCGGACTAGCGGGAGGAGAGGGGAGACCCAGTACTTC. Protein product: CAGSPRTSGRRGETQYF.